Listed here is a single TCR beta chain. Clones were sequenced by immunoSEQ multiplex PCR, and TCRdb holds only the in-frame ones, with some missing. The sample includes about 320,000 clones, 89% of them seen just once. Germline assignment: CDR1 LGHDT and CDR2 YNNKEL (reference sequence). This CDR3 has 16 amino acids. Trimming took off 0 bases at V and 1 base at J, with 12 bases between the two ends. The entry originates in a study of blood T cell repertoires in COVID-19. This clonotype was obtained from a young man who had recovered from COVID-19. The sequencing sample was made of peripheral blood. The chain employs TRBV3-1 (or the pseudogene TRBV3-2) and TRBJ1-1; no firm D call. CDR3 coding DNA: TGTGCCAGCAGCCAAGATAGCGGCGGAAAGAACACTGAAGCTTTCTTT. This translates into CASSQDSGGKNTEAFF.